This T cell receptor beta chain was sequenced in a study of blood T cell repertoires in COVID-19. The CDR3 length is 15 residues. Germline assignment: CDR1 MNHEY and CDR2 SVGEGT. V was clipped by 5 bases and J by 10 bases; unmatched bases: 9. Clones were read by immunoSEQ multiplex PCR, and TCRdb kept only the in-frame ones, dropping some. This table has 310,000 or so clones, about 86% appearing once. Sequencing was done on a sample of peripheral blood. This sequence was found in a woman aged 50 to 65 with acute or convalescent COVID-19. The rearrangement links TRBV6-2 or TRBV6-3 to TRBJ2-1; 12 bases fit TRBD2. CDR3 DNA: TGTGCCAGCAGTCAACCAGCTAGCGGGAGGGGGGAGCAGTTCTTC. Its translation: CASSQPASGRGEQFF.